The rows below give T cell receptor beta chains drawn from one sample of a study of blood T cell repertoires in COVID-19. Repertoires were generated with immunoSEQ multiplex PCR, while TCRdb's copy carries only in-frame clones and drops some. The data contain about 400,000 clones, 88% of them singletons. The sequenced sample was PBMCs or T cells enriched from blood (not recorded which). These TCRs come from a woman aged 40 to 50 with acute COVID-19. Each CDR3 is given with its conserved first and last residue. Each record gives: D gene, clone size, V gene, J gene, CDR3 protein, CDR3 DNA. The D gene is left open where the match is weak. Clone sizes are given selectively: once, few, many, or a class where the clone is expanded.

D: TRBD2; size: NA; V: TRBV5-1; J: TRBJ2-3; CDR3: CASSFGGGAADTQYF; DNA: TGCGCCAGCAGCTTCGGCGGGGGGGCGGCAGATACGCAGTATTTT
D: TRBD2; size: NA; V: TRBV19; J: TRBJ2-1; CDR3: CASSGQAGRNNEQFF; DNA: TGTGCCAGTAGTGGGCAAGCGGGGCGAAACAATGAGCAGTTCTTC
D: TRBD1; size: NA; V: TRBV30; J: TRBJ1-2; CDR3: CAWGRQGAKDGYTF; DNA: TGTGCCTGGGGCCGGCAGGGGGCCAAGGATGGCTACACCTTC
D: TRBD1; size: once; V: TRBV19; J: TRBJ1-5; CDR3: CASSAGTGGGQPQHF; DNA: TGTGCCAGTAGTGCAGGGACAGGAGGGGGTCAGCCCCAGCATTTT
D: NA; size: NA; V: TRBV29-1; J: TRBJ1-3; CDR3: CSVAFWGTGNTIYF; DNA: TGCAGCGTCGCTTTCTGGGGCACTGGAAACACCATATATTTT
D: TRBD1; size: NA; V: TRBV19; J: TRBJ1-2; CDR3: CASSIDRAYGYTF; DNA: TGTGCCAGTAGTATCGACAGGGCTTATGGCTACACCTTC
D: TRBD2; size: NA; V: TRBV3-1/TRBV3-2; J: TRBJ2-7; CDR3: CASTPRTSGGPSYEQYF; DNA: TGTGCCAGCACCCCCCGGACTAGCGGGGGCCCCTCCTACGAGCAGTACTTC
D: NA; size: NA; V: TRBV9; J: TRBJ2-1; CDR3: CASIHSAVYNEQFF; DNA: TGTGCCAGCATCCACAGTGCCGTGTACAATGAGCAGTTCTTC
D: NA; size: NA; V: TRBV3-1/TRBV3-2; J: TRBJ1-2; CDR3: CASSQTVYNYGYTF; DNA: TGTGCCAGCAGCCAAACGGTCTACAACTATGGCTACACCTTC
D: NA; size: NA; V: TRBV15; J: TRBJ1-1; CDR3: CATSTETGMNTEAFF; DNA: TGTGCCACCAGCACGGAGACAGGCATGAACACTGAAGCTTTCTTT